The 28 T cell receptor beta chains presented below share a single source sample, sequenced in a study of T-cell memory formation after mild COVID-19. TCRdb redid the calling of the 5' RACE reads with MiXCR, one entry per CDR3 protein. In the table there are 80,000 to 95,000 distinct CDR3 sequences, approximately 23% of which are singletons. The sequenced sample consisted of PBMCs or a T cell subset sorted from them (not recorded which). These receptors were obtained from a man aged 18 to 29 who had mild COVID-19 (a few samples of this study predate the infection). Cell type and time point are not known.

The chain employs TRBV5-6 and TRBJ2-1; D is perhaps TRBD2 (6 bases). CDR3 length equals 15 residues. Trimming left V 6 bases short and J 4 bases short, with 17 bases between. Per germline, CDR1 SGHDT and CDR2 YYEEEE. CDR3 amino acids: CASKLRDGKYNEQFF. In DNA form, the CDR3 reads TGTGCCAGCAAGCTGCGGGACGGTAAATACAATGAGCAGTTCTTC.

This clonotype was counted a few times. This chain connects TRBV11-2 to TRBJ2-2, with TRBD1 matching over 8 bases. CDR3 length: 15 amino acids. V lost 5 bases to trimming and J lost 4 bases; unmatched junction nucleotides: 6. From germline, CDR1 is SGHAT and CDR2 FQNNGV. The CDR3 spells CASSPGQGRTGELFF. DNA for the CDR3: TGTGCCAGCAGCCCCGGACAGGGTCGCACCGGGGAGCTGTTTTTT.

The chain links TRBV7-3 to TRBJ1-6, with TRBD1 matching 7 bases. V trimming: 4 bases; J trimming: 10 bases; junction bases outside the gene matches: 4. The CDR3 is 13 residues long. Germline V gene data show CDR1 as SGHTA and CDR2 as FQGTGA. CDR3 amino acids: CASSSTGWSPLHF. CDR3 DNA sequence: TGTGCCAGCAGCTCGACAGGGTGGTCACCCCTCCACTTT. Full variable domain (remainder filled in from reference TRBV7-3 and TRBJ1-6): GAGVSQTPSNKVTEKGKYVELRCDPISGHTALYWYRQSLGQGPEFLIYFQGTGAADDSGLPNDRFFAVRPEGSVSTLKIQRTERGDSAVYLCASSSTGWSPLHFGNGTRLTVT.

A few counts support this clonotype. The chain has TRBV6-2 or TRBV6-3 and TRBJ2-1, with TRBD2 as a possible D gene (6 bases). The V end was cut by 2 bases, the J end by 5 bases, with 7 bases between. CDR1 and CDR2 (germline): MNHEY, SVGEGT. The CDR3 sequence is 13 residues long. This CDR3 reads CASSYRGNNEQFF. The CDR3 DNA sequence: TGTGCCAGCAGTTACCGCGGGAACAATGAGCAGTTCTTC.

The CDR3 DNA follows: TGTGCCAGCAGTTCCTGGGACAGGGGTTCCTACGAGCAGTACGTC. Residues: CASSSWDRGSYEQYV. The chain employs TRBV6-2 or TRBV6-3 and TRBJ2-7; TRBD1 matches 10 bases. Per the germline V gene, CDR1 is MNHEY and CDR2 is SVGEGT. This CDR3 has 15 amino acids. V lost 4 bases and J lost 1; bases outside the gene matches: 4.

This clonotype has only a few counts. The V gene is TRBV7-9, the J gene TRBJ2-1, with TRBD2 identical over 13 bases. This CDR3 comprises 21 residues. Trimming cost V 4 bases and J 0 bases; bases outside gene matches: 15. The germline V gene has CDR1 SEHNR and CDR2 FQNEAQ (reference sequence). CDR3 in DNA: TGTGCCAGCAGCTCACCACGGGGACTAGCGGGGCCACAGAGCTCCTACAATGAGCAGTTCTTC. It translates to CASSSPRGLAGPQSSYNEQFF. Variable domain in full (rest from reference TRBV7-9 and TRBJ2-1): DTGVSQNPRHKITKRGQNVTFRCDPISEHNRLYWYRQTLGQGPEFLTYFQNEAQLEKSRLLSDRFSAERPKGSFSTLEIQRTEQGDSAMYLCASSSPRGLAGPQSSYNEQFFGPGTRLTVL.

This clonotype was counted a few times. The chain links TRBV10-2 to TRBJ1-5, with 7 bases that match TRBD1. J gave up 4 bases and V 6 bases, and 3 bases lay outside the gene matches. In germline, CDR1 is WSHSY, CDR2 SAAADI. There are 13 residues in the CDR3. The CDR3 DNA follows: TGCGCCAGCAGCAAACAGGGGAATCAGCCCCAGCATTTT. Translating gives CASSKQGNQPQHF.

This clonotype was found a few times. This rearrangement joins TRBV6-2 or TRBV6-3 to TRBJ2-1; 7 nucleotides match TRBD2. CDR3 length: 13 residues. The junction had 6 bases not matched to a gene; V was cut back by 6 bases and J by 7 bases. Germline V gene lookup returns CDR1 MNHEY and CDR2 SVGEGT. In DNA form, the CDR3 reads TGTGCCAGCAGCCGGACTAGTGAGAATGAGCAGTTCTTC. Translating it yields CASSRTSENEQFF.

This sequence joins TRBV4-1 and TRBJ2-1, with D hard to call. V was clipped by 8 bases and J by 5 bases, with 13 bases between them. The CDR3 runs 13 residues. Germline V gives CDR1 MGHRA, CDR2 YSYEKL. The CDR3 here is CASSWSADNEQFF. DNA for the CDR3: TGCGCCAGCTCATGGAGCGCTGACAATGAGCAGTTCTTC.

The chain employs TRBV20-1 and TRBJ2-1; 14 bases match TRBD2. The V gene's germline CDR1 is DFQATT and CDR2 SNEGSKA (reference sequence). V shed 3 bases, J shed 2 bases, and the junction held 9 bases outside the gene matches. The length of the CDR3 is 18 residues. CDR3 residues: CSASSLTGLAGAYNEQFF. CDR3 nucleotides: TGCAGTGCTAGTTCTCTGACGGGACTAGCGGGGGCCTACAATGAGCAGTTCTTC.

V and J are TRBV7-9 and TRBJ2-7; 9 bases align to TRBD1. J was trimmed by 4 bases and V by 0 bases; bases with no gene match: 7. The CDR3 extends over 16 amino acids. The germline CDR1 and CDR2 sequences are SEHNR and FQNEAQ (reference sequence). The CDR3 region is CASSLAPGQGEYEQYV. CDR3 DNA sequence: TGTGCCAGCAGCTTAGCCCCGGGACAGGGAGAATACGAGCAGTACGTC.

CDR3 protein: CSVDIRVGTQYF. DNA for the CDR3: TGCAGCGTTGATATTAGGGTCGGGACCCAGTACTTC. The V call is TRBV29-1, the J call TRBJ2-5; D is unclear. V lost 3 bases, J lost 7 bases, and 12 bases lay in between. Germline CDR1 SQVTM, CDR2 ANQGSEA. The CDR3 length is 12 residues. Filled out from reference TRBV29-1 and TRBJ2-5, the complete variable domain reads SAVISQKPSRDICQRGTSLTIQCQVDSQVTMMFWYRQQPGQSLTLIATANQGSEATYESGFVIDKFPISRPNLTFSTLTVSNMSPEDSSIYLCSVDIRVGTQYFGPGTRLLVL.

This clonotype came up a few times. V is TRBV4-3 and J is TRBJ2-7, with no clear D. The germline CDR1 and CDR2 sequences are LGHNA and YSLEER. The CDR3 is made up of 15 amino acids. Between the trimmed V and J ends, which lost 0 bases and 3 bases, there was a span of 12 bases. This CDR3 reads CASSQEVTQLYEQYF. In DNA form, the CDR3 reads TGCGCCAGCAGCCAAGAGGTGACGCAGCTCTACGAGCAGTACTTC.

V is TRBV5-6 and J is TRBJ1-2; D gene uncertain. Trimming stripped 2 bases from V and 8 bases from J, with 13 bases between. CDR1 is SGHDT and CDR2 is YYEEEE in the germline V gene. The CDR3 has 13 amino acids. CDR3 bases: TGTGCCAGCAGCTTAGGGAATGTAGGCGGCTACACCTTC. It specifies CASSLGNVGGYTF.

This sequence joins TRBV12-3 or TRBV12-4 and TRBJ1-1; 8 positions agree with TRBD1. V was pared by 6 bases and J by 2 bases, with 5 bases of the junction left unmatched. CDR3 length: 14 residues. The chain's CDR3 is CASRGDRPNTEAFF. CDR3 in DNA: TGTGCCAGCAGGGGGGACAGGCCCAACACTGAAGCTTTCTTT.

The chain has TRBV6-6 and TRBJ2-7; no firm D call. V was cut by 4 bases and J by 3 bases, with 7 bases left in between. Germline CDR1 is MNHNY and CDR2 is SVGAGI (reference sequence). The CDR3 extends over 12 amino acids. The CDR3, as DNA: TGTGCCAGCAGTTTCGACGGCTACGAGCAGTACGTC. Amino acid sequence: CASSFDGYEQYV.

The table lists this clonotype with a few counts. The chain carries TRBV18 and TRBJ1-6; D gene unclear. With 1 base removed from V and 7 bases from J, the gap between germline ends came to 8 bases. CDR1 is KGHSH, CDR2 LQKENI, per germline. The CDR3 has 14 amino acids. This CDR3 reads CASSPREMNSPLHF. The CDR3 DNA sequence: TGTGCCAGCTCACCACGGGAGATGAATTCACCCCTCCACTTT.

This clonotype was observed a few times. V is TRBV9 and J is TRBJ1-4; 7 bases fit TRBD1. Germline CDR1 is SGDLS and CDR2 is YYNGEE. This CDR3 has 14 residues. V shed 0 bases and J 10 bases; nucleotides not matched to a gene: 6. DNA of the CDR3: TGTGCCAGCAGCGTAGGAGGGGGCGGAAGAAAACTGTTTTTT. It codes for CASSVGGGGRKLFF. The full variable domain, with the rest looked up from reference TRBV9 and TRBJ1-4, is DSGVTQTPKHLITATGQRVTLRCSPRSGDLSVYWYQQSLDQGLQFLIQYYNGEERAKGNILERFSAQQFPDLHSELNLSSLELGDSALYFCASSVGGGGRKLFFGSGTQLSVL.

This rearrangement joins TRBV6-2 or TRBV6-3 to TRBJ2-7; maybe TRBD1 (6 bases). Germline V CDR1 and CDR2: MNHEY, SVGEGT. The CDR3 has 13 amino acids. Trimming shortened V by 4 bases and J by 3 bases, and 10 bases separated the two germline ends. The CDR3 DNA reads TGTGCCAGCAGTTTTGGGGGCCTCTACGAGCAGTACGTC. This sequence encodes CASSFGGLYEQYV.

The rearrangement joins TRBV11-3 to TRBJ2-1; a possible D gene is TRBD1 (6 bases). Germline V gives CDR1 SGHNT, CDR2 YENEEA. The length of the CDR3 is 15 residues. The V and J ends lost 4 bases and 8 bases respectively, with 18 bases between them. CDR3 amino acids: CASSSGQTGWDEQFF. In DNA, the CDR3 is TGTGCCAGCAGCTCCGGACAGACCGGTTGGGATGAGCAGTTCTTC.

V and J are TRBV6-1 and TRBJ2-4; 7 nucleotides match TRBD1. J was trimmed by 8 bases and V by 4 bases; bases with no gene match: 8. In germline, CDR1 is MNHNS, CDR2 SASEGT. The CDR3 runs 14 residues. The CDR3: CASSGNRGPDIQYF. The CDR3 bases are TGTGCCAGCAGTGGTAACAGGGGACCCGACATTCAGTACTTC.

This clonotype came up a few times. The J gene is TRBJ1-2, the V gene TRBV29-1; D remains unclear. Per the germline V gene, CDR1 is SQVTM and CDR2 is ANQGSEA. Trimming took off 4 bases at V and 2 bases at J, with 11 bases between the two ends. This CDR3 comprises 13 residues. As DNA, the CDR3 is TGCAGCGTTGTTTTCGCGGAAAACTATGGCTACACCTTC. Its translation: CSVVFAENYGYTF.

This clonotype appeared a few times. This chain uses TRBV4-1 with TRBJ2-1, with 7 positions matching TRBD1. CDR1 is MGHRA and CDR2 is YSYEKL in the germline V gene. This CDR3 spans 17 amino acids. The trim removed 4 bases at V and 2 bases at J, leaving 11 bases unmatched. CDR3 sequence: CASSPYRGYGTYNEQFF. In DNA, the CDR3 is TGCGCCAGCAGCCCGTACAGGGGATATGGGACCTACAATGAGCAGTTCTTC.

The V and J genes are TRBV19 and TRBJ2-1; D is perhaps TRBD1 (7 bases). Trimming took 4 bases from V and 0 from J, leaving 16 bases between them. The CDR3 length is 17 residues. CDR1 LNHDA and CDR2 SQIVND come from the germline V gene (reference sequence). CDR3: CASSSFGGDSSYNEQFF. The DNA for the CDR3 is TGTGCCAGTAGTAGTTTCGGCGGGGACAGCTCCTACAATGAGCAGTTCTTC.

This clonotype has just one count. The CDR3 protein is CASSLSDTNEKLFF. Here the CDR3 DNA reads TGTGCCAGCAGCCTTTCGGACACCAATGAAAAACTGTTTTTT. The gene calls are TRBV7-9 and TRBJ1-4, with a weak D call TRBD1 (5 bases). The CDR3 is 14 residues long. Germline-derived CDR1 and CDR2 are SEHNR and FQNEAQ (reference sequence). The ends were cut back, 5 bases at V and 5 bases at J, with 12 bases in the middle.

The chain joins TRBV6-5 to TRBJ2-3; D may be TRBD2 (6 bases). This CDR3 has 14 amino acids. Trimming removed 0 bases at V and 4 bases at J, with 8 bases between. CDR1 and CDR2 from the germline V gene are MNHEY and SVGAGI. The CDR3 DNA sequence: TGTGCCAGCAGTTACTCTGGGACTTCAGATACGCAGTATTTT. It encodes CASSYSGTSDTQYF.

The CDR3 nucleotides read TGTGCCAGCAGCGCGTCGGTGGAGGGAGGAGATACTGAAGCTTTCTTT. Translating it yields CASSASVEGGDTEAFF. The chain recombines TRBV6-5 with TRBJ1-1; D gene ambiguous. This CDR3 is 16 amino acids long. Germline values: CDR1 MNHEY, CDR2 SVGAGI. V lost 6 bases to trimming and J lost 5 bases, with 22 bases between them.

The rearrangement links TRBV5-6 to TRBJ2-1; possibly TRBD1 or TRBD2 for D (5 bases each). V was clipped by 4 bases and J by 6 bases, with 17 bases between them. This CDR3 spans 15 amino acids. The germline gives CDR1 SGHDT, CDR2 YYEEEE. In DNA, the CDR3 is TGTGCCAGCAGCCCTCCAACCGGGGCTCTCAATGAGCAGTTCTTC. The encoded protein is CASSPPTGALNEQFF.